Here is one TCR beta chain with its context. What it binds is not known. Germline values: CDR1 LNHDA, CDR2 SQIVND (reference sequence). CDR3 length: 16 residues. Between the trimmed V and J ends, which lost 1 base and 1 base, there was a span of 11 bases. The sample belongs to a study of shared clonotypes between healthy human individuals. Notes on the study in general: Generation probabilities were higher for clonotypes shared across all four sorted-subset donors than for unshared ones. Richness estimates generally favored naive over memory subsets. Clonotype sharing among donors likely depends on sequencing depth.

Deep-level running was used for the assay. Generated by immunoSEQ multiplex PCR, the TCRdb table keeps only in-frame clones and is missing some. The table shows millions of clones, with around 90% occurring only once. Sequenced: naive CD4+ T cells sorted from blood. The sample's subset: CD45RA+ positively selected. The chain has TRBV19 and TRBJ1-5; unclear D gene. The receptor's source is a man younger than 30 in good health. CDR3 amino acids: CASSIGPDRSNQPQHF. The CDR3 DNA reads TGTGCCAGTAGTATAGGCCCGGATCGCAGCAATCAGCCCCAGCATTTT.